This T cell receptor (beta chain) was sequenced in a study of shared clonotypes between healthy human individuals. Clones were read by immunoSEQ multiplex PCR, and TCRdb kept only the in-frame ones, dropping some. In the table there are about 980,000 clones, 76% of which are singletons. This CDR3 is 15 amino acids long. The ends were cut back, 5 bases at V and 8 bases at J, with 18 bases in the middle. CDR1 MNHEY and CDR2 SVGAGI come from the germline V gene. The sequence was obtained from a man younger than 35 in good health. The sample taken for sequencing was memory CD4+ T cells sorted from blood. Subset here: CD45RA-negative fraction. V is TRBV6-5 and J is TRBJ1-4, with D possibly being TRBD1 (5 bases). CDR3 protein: CASSASGRVTEKLFF. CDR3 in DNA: TGTGCCAGCAGTGCCTCTGGCAGGGTTACCGAAAAACTGTTTTTT.